The clone carrying this TCR beta chain showed up just a few times. Its target is unknown. The CDR3 is 15 amino acids. The germline gives CDR1 SGHVS, CDR2 FQNEAQ. The junction had 13 bases not matched to a gene; V was cut back by 5 bases and J by 7 bases. This record belongs to a study of response to subunit inactivated influenza vaccine. The study, taken as a whole, reports: T cells newly recruited by each seasonal influenza vaccination are few, the authors suggested.

MiXCR, applied by TCRdb to the RT-PCR reads, yields one record per CDR3 protein. The sample lists some 300,000 distinct CDR3 sequences, roughly 20% occurring once. The chain couples TRBV7-8 to TRBJ1-2, with TRBD1 matching 7 bases. Sequenced material: PBMCs from blood, taken 21 months after vaccination. The source of this sequence is a man aged 50 to 69 who received an inactivated influenza vaccine. CDR3 residues: CASSQTTGVLPGYTF. As DNA, the CDR3 is TGTGCCAGCAGCCAGACAACAGGGGTACTCCCTGGCTACACCTTC.